Sequencing of this T cell receptor (beta chain) was carried out in a study of CD8 T cells in ankylosing spondylitis. Researchers built TCR beta libraries using quantitative 5'-RACE with molecular barcodes. TCRdb re-analysed the 5' RACE reads in MiXCR, keeping a single row per CDR3 protein. The table records 200,000 or so distinct CDR3 sequences, about 20% of them present only once. Findings and limits, study-wide: Disease-associated clonotypes exhibited CD8+ identity and were relatively infrequent in peripheral blood. Matched ankylosing spondylitis synovial fluid reportedly showed significant enrichment of disease-linked clones.

This CDR3 region has 16 residues. V dropped 5 bases and J dropped 13; count of bases not matched to a gene: 16. CDR1 is SEHNR, CDR2 FQNEAQ, per germline (reference sequence). In this sample, this clonotype turned up a few times. Its antigen is as yet unknown. The chain uses TRBV7-9 and TRBJ2-2; 10 bases fit TRBD1. The receptor's source is a male donor under 30 with ankylosing spondylitis or in good health (not recorded which). What was sequenced was blood, either unsorted or a sorted T cell fraction (not recorded which). CDR3 sequence: CASSIFGDRGGEWLFF. DNA of the CDR3: TGTGCCAGCAGCATCTTCGGGGACAGGGGAGGCGAGTGGCTGTTTTTT.